This TCR beta chain was sequenced during a study of T cell responses to AZD1222 COVID-19 vaccine. Study summary: Pooling was applied to second doses at about 4 or about 12 weeks. Overall study results and limits: The reported proportion of spike-specific TCRs targeting unmutated variant regions was nearly half. An increase in Spike-specific TCR breadth and depth was observed after two AZD1222 doses. AZD1222 recipients seropositive at baseline numbered only six or seven.

The CDR3 runs to 13 residues. Germline V gene lookup returns CDR1 SQVTM and CDR2 ANQGSEA. Profiled with immunoSEQ multiplex PCR; TCRdb holds only in-frame clones, not every one. The sample yields about 120,000 clones, about 90% seen once. To note about this clone: Its target is unknown.

The chain couples TRBV29-1 to TRBJ2-3; TRBD1 matches at 11 bases. Material: peripheral blood, obtained on day 0 of AZD1222 vaccination. The TCR sequence derives from an adult in good health. The CDR3 region is CRAGGQGADTQYF. Written as DNA, the CDR3 is TGCAGGGCTGGGGGACAGGGGGCAGATACGCAGTATTTT.